The clone carrying this TCR beta chain was found a few times. The antigen is unknown. Between the trimmed V and J ends, which lost 3 bases and 4 bases, there was a span of 9 bases. There are 14 residues in the CDR3. CDR1 is MGHRA, CDR2 YSYEKL, per germline. This entry belongs to a study of glioma-infiltrating T cells. The study, taken as a whole, reports: Tissue-blood divergence was below expectation in non-neoplastic patients, above in gliomas. A blood CDR3 motif signature was depleted in highly divergent patients.

The iRepertoire nested amplicon-rescue multiplex PCR amplified TCR alpha and beta CDR3s from RNA. TCRdb reprocessed the multiplex PCR reads with MiXCR, giving one entry per CDR3 protein. The data hold 300,000 to 450,000 distinct CDR3 sequences, with 35% to 45% observed a single time. The sample taken for sequencing was glioma tissue, nonneoplastic brain tissue, or PBMCs (not recorded which). This sequence joins TRBV4-1 and TRBJ2-2, with D uncertain. The TCR originated in a human donor with low-grade glioma or glioblastoma, undergoing nonglioma brain surgery, or in good health (not recorded which). CDR3 loop: CASSQLPITGELFF. In nucleotides, the CDR3 is TGCGCCAGCAGCCAGCTACCGATCACCGGGGAGCTGTTTTTT.